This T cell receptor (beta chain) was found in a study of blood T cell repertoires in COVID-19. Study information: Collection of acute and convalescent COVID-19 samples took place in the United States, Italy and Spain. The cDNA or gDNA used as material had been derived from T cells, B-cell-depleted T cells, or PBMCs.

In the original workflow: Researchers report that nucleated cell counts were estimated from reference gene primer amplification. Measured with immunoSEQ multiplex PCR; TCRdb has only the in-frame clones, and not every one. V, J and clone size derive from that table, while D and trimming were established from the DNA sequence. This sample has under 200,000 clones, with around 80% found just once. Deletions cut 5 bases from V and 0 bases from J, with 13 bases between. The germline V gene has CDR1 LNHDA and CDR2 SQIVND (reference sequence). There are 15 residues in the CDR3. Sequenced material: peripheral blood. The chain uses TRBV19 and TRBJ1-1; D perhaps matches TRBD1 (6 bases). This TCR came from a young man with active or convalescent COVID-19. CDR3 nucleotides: TGTGCCAGTAGTTCTGACAGGTCCATGAACACTGAAGCTTTCTTT. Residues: CASSSDRSMNTEAFF. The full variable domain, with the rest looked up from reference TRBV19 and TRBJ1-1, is DGGITQSPKYLFRKEGQNVTLSCEQNLNHDAMYWYRQDPGQGLRLIYYSQIVNDFQKGDIAEGYSVSREKKESFPLTVTSAQKNPTAFYLCASSSDRSMNTEAFFGQGTRLTVV.